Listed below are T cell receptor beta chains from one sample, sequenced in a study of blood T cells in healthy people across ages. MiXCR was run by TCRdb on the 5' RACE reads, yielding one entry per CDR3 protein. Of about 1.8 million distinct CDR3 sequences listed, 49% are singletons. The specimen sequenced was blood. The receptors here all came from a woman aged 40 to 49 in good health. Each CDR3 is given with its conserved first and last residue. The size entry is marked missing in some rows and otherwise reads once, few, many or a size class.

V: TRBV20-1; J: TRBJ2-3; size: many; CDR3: CSARDRGYTDTQYF
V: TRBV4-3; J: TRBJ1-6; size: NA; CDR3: CASSQVPGSPLHF
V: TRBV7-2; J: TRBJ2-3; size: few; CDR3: CASSLGGTSGGSTDTQYF
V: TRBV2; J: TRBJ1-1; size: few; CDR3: CASSTGGSNPEAFF
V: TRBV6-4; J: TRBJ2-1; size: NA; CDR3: CASSVGTGDPYNEQFF
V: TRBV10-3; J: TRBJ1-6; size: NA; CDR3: CAISELKDYTNNSPLHF
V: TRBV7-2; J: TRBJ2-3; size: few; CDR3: CASSPRRTSVSTDTQYF
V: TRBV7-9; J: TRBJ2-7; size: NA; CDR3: CASRQSSGPYEQYF
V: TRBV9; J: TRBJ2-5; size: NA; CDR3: CASSVGDRDQETQYF
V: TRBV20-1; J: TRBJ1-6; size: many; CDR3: CSARGRGYENSPLHF
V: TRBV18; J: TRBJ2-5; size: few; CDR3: CASSPRQGLETQYF
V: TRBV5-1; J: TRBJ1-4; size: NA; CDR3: CASSREGEEKLFF
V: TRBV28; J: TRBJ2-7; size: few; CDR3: CASSHPDRFYEQYF
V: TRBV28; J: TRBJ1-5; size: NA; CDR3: CASSSGSLPQHF
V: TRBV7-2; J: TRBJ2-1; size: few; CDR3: CASSLGATTYNEQFF
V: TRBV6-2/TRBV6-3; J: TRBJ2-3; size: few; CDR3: CASSGGTPDTQYF
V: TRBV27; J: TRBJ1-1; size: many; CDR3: CASSLSRDTEAFF
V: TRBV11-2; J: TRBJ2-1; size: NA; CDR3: CASSQGLAGTGNEQFF
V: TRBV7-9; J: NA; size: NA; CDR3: CASSPQGDEQYF
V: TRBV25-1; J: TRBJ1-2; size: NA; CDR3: CASSAQGRADYGYTF
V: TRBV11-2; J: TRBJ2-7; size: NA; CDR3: CASSLGGRVGSYEQYF
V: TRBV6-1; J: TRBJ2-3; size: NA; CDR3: CASPAKASTDTQYF
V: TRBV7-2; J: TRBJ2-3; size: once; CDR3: CASSSRGGGRDADTQYF
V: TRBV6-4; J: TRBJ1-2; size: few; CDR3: CASSGASQGGYTF
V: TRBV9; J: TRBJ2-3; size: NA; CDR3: CASGRGASTDTQYF
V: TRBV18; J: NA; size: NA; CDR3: CASSPPSSYGQYF
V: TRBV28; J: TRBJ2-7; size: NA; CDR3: CASSTWTSSSYEQYF
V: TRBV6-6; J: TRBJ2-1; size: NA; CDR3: CASSTSGGSNEQFF
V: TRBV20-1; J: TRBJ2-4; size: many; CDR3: CSARRDSLAKNIQYF
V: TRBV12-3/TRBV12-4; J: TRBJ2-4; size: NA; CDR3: CASSFLLNIQYF
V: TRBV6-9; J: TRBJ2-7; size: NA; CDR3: CASSSSCPRTPLEQYF
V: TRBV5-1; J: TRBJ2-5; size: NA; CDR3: CASSPRPGGYETQYF
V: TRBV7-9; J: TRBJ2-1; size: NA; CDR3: CASSPDSDHEQFF
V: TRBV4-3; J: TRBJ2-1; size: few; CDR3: CASSLRRGAEQFF
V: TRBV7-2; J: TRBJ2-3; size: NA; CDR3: CASSSLAGAVGDAQYF
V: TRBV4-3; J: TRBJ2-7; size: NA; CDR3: CASSQDLGGYEQYF
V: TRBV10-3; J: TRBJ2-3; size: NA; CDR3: CAISVGAGAADTQYF